One and the same sample provided the 3 T cell receptor beta chains below, sequenced in a study of T cell responses to AZD1222 COVID-19 vaccine. Measured with immunoSEQ multiplex PCR; TCRdb has only the in-frame clones, and not every one. The sample consists of roughly 67,000 clones, around 88% of them appearing once. The sample was peripheral blood, taken on day 0 of AZD1222 vaccination. These receptors were obtained from an adult in good health.

The chain employs TRBV27 and TRBJ2-3, with 9 bases lining up with TRBD2. The CDR3 is 14 residues long. Germline assignment: CDR1 MNHEY and CDR2 SMNVEV (reference sequence). V lost 5 bases to trimming and J lost 11 bases; unmatched junction nucleotides: 11. CDR3 in amino acids: CASSTTQGLAKQYF. For the CDR3, the DNA is TGTGCCAGCAGTACCACACAGGGACTAGCCAAGCAGTATTTT.

V is TRBV28 and J is TRBJ2-5; D unclear. The CDR3 runs 14 residues. V lost 6 bases and J 2 bases, leaving 13 bases between the germline ends. Germline lookup yields CDR1 MDHEN and CDR2 SYDVKM. The CDR3: CASRPSRKQETQYF. The CDR3 nucleotides read TGTGCCAGCAGACCATCCAGGAAACAAGAGACCCAGTACTTC.

With respect to this clone: Other DNA sequences within the sample encode an identical CDR3. The genes are TRBV5-1 and TRBJ1-6; 9 nucleotides match TRBD1. V shed 0 bases and J 6 bases; nucleotides not matched to a gene: 1. This CDR3 spans 15 amino acids. Germline CDR1 reads SGHRS; CDR2 reads YFSETQ. In DNA form, the CDR3 reads TGCGCCAGCAGCTTGGAGGGACAGGGTAATTCACCCCTCCACTTT. Its translation is CASSLEGQGNSPLHF. Variable domain in full (rest from reference TRBV5-1 and TRBJ1-6): KAGVTQTPRYLIKTRGQQVTLSCSPISGHRSVSWYQQTPGQGLQFLFEYFSETQRNKGNFPGRFSGRQFSNSRSEMNVSTLELGDSALYLCASSLEGQGNSPLHFGNGTRLTVT.